Reported below is one T cell receptor (beta chain). Its antigen remains unidentified. The sample belongs to a study of long-term antiretroviral therapy in people with HIV. For the study at large: The study's earliest collections predate the 2015 immediate-ART recommendation by about a decade.

Findings of the study overall: Diversity increased after ART yet remained lower than in transplant donor controls. HIV repertoires spanned tighter CDR3 length ranges than controls did.

Investigators performed immunoSEQ version v3.0 at survey level. Sequencing used immunoSEQ multiplex PCR; TCRdb keeps in-frame clones, though not all of them. The sample shows tens of thousands of clones, over 70% of them seen only once. Two or more post-ART PBMC samples, plus at least one pre-ART sample, were available for each donor. CDR1 MGHRA and CDR2 YSYEKL come from the germline V gene. Trimming stripped 1 base from V and 0 bases from J, with 10 bases between. The CDR3 contains 15 residues. The sample here was unsorted PBMCs, taken 3.1 years after starting antiretroviral therapy. The clonotype was recovered from a woman aged 45-59 years with HIV. The chain uses TRBV4-1 and TRBJ2-7; D uncertain. The CDR3 coding sequence is TGCGCCAGCAGCCAAGTAGGGCAGGTCTCCTACGAGCAGTACTTC. Translation: CASSQVGQVSYEQYF.